A single sample is the source of the 5 T cell receptor beta chains below, sequenced in a study of T-cell reconstitution after alpha-beta-depleted transplantation in children. The TCRbeta library was prepared with unique molecular identifiers. TCRdb reanalysed the PCR reads using MiXCR and keeps one entry per CDR3 protein. The top ten hold about 1.1% of the sample, which has hundreds of thousands of distinct CDR3 sequences, 16% seen once. The material sequenced was PBMCs from the stem cell graft donor, taken from the stem cell graft. These receptors came from a human donor who donated a stem cell graft to a child with acute myeloid leukemia.

This clonotype was observed many times. The chain carries TRBV10-3 and TRBJ1-1; 9 nucleotides agree with TRBD1. This CDR3 contains 15 residues. With 6 bases clipped from V and 3 bases from J, the junction kept 8 bases outside the gene matches. Germline CDR1 reads ENHRY; CDR2 reads SYGVKD. DNA of the CDR3: TGTGCCATCAGAGACAGGGGGTCTATCGACACTGAAGCTTTCTTT. Translated, it gives CAIRDRGSIDTEAFF.

To note about this clonotype: Since a much larger clone is just one base distant, this may be a read error. V gene TRBV20-1 combines with J gene TRBJ2-3; 7 nucleotides line up with TRBD2. Germline CDR1 and CDR2: DFQATT and SNEGSKA (reference sequence). The CDR3 loop spans 15 amino acids. The trim removed 6 bases at V and 2 bases at J, leaving 11 bases unmatched. This CDR3 is CSAAQLAEATDTQYF. The CDR3 region has the DNA TGCAGTGCCGCTCAGCTAGCGGAGGCCACAGATACGCAGTATTTT.

In this sample, this clonotype turned up many times. The V and J genes are TRBV20-1 and TRBJ2-5; D gene uncertain. The germline V and J ends were trimmed by 3 bases and 3 bases, with 11 bases remaining between them. This CDR3 contains 13 residues. CDR1 DFQATT and CDR2 SNEGSKA come from the germline V gene (reference sequence). The CDR3 region is CSASRPAEETQYF. As DNA, the CDR3 is TGCAGTGCTAGTCGTCCGGCGGAAGAGACCCAGTACTTC.

This clonotype was observed at least ten times. The chain has TRBV25-1 and TRBJ2-2, with a weak D call TRBD1 (6 bases). The CDR3 consists of 15 residues. V was cut by 4 bases and J by 6 bases, with 15 bases left in between. Germline assignment: CDR1 MGHDK and CDR2 SYGVNS. The CDR3: CASSAEERGSGELFF. The CDR3 bases are TGTGCCAGCAGTGCGGAGGAAAGGGGGTCCGGGGAGCTGTTTTTT.

In this sample, this clonotype turned up many times. This sequence joins TRBV12-3 or TRBV12-4 and TRBJ2-1; D unclear. CDR3 length: 11 residues. The V gene lost 6 bases and the J gene lost 13 bases, with 13 bases spanning the gap. The CDR3 bases are TGTGCCAGCAGGTCCTTAGGTATACAGTTCTTC. Translating it yields CASRSLGIQFF.